This T cell receptor beta chain derives from a study of OX40 agonist ivuxolimab in advanced cancers. About the study: Partial responses were observed in three patients, of whom one had hepatocellular carcinoma and two had cutaneous melanoma.

V was clipped by 1 base and J by 3 bases, with 9 bases between them. The CDR3 is 14 residues long. Germline-derived CDR1 and CDR2 are SEHNR and FQNEAQ (reference sequence). TCRdb's copy holds only in-frame clones and misses some; the assay was immunoSEQ multiplex PCR. The sample consists of about 74,000 clones, under 90% of them appearing once. The sequence derives from an adult with an advanced solid tumor such as melanoma, head and neck, liver or kidney cancer. The rearrangement joins TRBV7-9 to TRBJ1-1; maybe TRBD1 (6 bases). Source: CD4+ or CD8+ T cells sorted from blood, taken in a trial of the OX40 agonist ivuxolimab. The CDR3 region has the DNA TGTGCCAGCAGCTTAGACAGGGAGTACACTGAAGCTTTCTTT. The encoded protein is CASSLDREYTEAFF.